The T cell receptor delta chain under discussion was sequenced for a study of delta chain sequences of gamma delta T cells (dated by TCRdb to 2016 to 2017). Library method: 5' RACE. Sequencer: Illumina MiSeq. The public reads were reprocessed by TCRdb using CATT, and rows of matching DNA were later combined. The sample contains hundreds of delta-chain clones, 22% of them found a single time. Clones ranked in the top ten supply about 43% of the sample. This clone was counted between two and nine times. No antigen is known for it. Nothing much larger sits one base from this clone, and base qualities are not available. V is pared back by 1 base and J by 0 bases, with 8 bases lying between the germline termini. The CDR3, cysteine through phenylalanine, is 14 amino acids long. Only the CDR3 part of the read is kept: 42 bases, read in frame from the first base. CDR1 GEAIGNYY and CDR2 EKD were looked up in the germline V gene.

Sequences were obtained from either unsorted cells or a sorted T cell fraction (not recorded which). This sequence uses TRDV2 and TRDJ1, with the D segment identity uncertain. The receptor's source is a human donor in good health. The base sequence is TGTGCCTGTGACACTCTTACCTACACCGATAAACTCATCTTT. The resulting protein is CACDTLTYTDKLIF.